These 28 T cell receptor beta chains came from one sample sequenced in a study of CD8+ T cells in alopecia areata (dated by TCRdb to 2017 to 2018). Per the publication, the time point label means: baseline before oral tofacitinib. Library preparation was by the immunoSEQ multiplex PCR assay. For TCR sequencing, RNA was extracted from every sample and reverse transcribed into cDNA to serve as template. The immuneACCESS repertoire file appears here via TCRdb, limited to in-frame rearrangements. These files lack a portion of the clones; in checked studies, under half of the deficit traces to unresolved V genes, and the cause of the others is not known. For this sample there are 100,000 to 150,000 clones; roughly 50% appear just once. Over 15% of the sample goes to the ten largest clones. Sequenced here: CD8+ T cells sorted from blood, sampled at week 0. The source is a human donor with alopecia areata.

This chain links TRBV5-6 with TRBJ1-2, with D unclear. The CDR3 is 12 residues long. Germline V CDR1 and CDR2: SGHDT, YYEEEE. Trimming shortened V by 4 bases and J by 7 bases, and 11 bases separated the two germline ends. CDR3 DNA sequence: TGTGCCAGCAGCCCGGACTTACGTGGCTACACCTTC. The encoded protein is CASSPDLRGYTF.

The CDR3 DNA reads as TGTGCCTGGAGTTCTACGGCCTGGAACGAGCAGTACTTC. The encoded protein is CAWSSTAWNEQYF. The rearrangement joins TRBV30 to TRBJ2-7; D is ambiguous. With 2 bases removed from V and 5 bases from J, the gap between germline ends came to 13 bases. The germline V gene has CDR1 GTSNPN and CDR2 SVGIG (reference sequence). This CDR3 has 13 residues.

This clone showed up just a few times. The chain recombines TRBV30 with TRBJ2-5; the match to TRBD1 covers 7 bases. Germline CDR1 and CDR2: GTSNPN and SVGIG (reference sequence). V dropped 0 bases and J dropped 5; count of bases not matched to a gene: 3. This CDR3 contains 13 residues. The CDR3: CAWSVQGWETQYF. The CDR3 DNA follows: TGTGCCTGGAGTGTACAGGGGTGGGAGACCCAGTACTTC. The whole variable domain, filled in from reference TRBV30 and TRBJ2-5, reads SQTIHQWPATLVQPVGSPLSLECTVEGTSNPNLYWYRQAAGRGLQLLFYSVGIGQISSEVPQNLSASRPQDRQFILSSKKLLLSDSGFYLCAWSVQGWETQYFGPGTRLLVL.

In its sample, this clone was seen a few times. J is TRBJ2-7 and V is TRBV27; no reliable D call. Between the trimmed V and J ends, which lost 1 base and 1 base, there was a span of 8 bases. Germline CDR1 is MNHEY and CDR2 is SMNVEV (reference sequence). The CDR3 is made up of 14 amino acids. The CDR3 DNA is TGTGCCAGCAGTTTATTTCCTACATCCTACGAGCAGTACTTC. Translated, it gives CASSLFPTSYEQYF.

The CDR3 DNA reads as TGTGCCAGCACCCTAGGGACAGGTGACTACAATGAGCAGTTCTTC. Protein sequence: CASTLGTGDYNEQFF. The chain recombines TRBV27 with TRBJ2-1, with 8 bases aligning to TRBD1. The CDR3 consists of 15 residues. Germline V gives CDR1 MNHEY, CDR2 SMNVEV (reference sequence). V dropped 7 bases and J dropped 3; count of bases not matched to a gene: 8.

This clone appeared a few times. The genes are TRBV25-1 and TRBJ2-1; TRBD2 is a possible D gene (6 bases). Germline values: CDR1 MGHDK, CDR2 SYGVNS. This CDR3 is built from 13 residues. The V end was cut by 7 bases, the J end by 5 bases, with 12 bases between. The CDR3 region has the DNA TGTGCCAGCACCCTGGGACTGAACAATGAGCAGTTCTTC. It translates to CASTLGLNNEQFF.

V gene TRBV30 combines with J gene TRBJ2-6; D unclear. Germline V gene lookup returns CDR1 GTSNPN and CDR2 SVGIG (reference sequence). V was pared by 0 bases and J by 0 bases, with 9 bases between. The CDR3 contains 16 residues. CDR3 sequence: CAWSVRGSSGANVLTF. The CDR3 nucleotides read TGTGCCTGGAGTGTAAGAGGATCCTCTGGGGCCAACGTCCTGACTTTC.

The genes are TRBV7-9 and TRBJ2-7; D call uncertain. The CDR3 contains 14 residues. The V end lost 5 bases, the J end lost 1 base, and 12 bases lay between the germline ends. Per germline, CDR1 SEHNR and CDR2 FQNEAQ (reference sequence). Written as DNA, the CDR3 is TGTGCCAGCAGCCTCGATGATCTTTCCTACGAGCAGTACTTC. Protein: CASSLDDLSYEQYF.

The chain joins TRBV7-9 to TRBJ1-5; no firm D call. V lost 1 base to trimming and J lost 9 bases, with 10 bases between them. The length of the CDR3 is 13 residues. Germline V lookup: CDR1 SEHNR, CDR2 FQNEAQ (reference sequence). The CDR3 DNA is TGTGCCAGCAGCTTAGGGGTCGCGGGGCCCCAGCATTTT. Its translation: CASSLGVAGPQHF.

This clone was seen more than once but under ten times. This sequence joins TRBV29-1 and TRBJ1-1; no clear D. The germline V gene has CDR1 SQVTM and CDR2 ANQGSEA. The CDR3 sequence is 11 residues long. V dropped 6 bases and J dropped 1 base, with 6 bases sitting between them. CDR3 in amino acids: CSVFANTEAFF. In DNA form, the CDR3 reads TGCAGCGTGTTCGCGAACACTGAAGCTTTCTTT.

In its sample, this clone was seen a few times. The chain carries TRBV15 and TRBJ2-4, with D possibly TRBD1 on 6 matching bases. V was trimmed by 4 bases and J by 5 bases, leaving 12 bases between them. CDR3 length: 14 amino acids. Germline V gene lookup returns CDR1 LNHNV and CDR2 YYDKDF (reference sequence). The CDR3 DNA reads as TGTGCCACCAGCACCAGGGGAGAGCAAAACATTCAGTACTTC. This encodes CATSTRGEQNIQYF.

The CDR3 region has the DNA TGTGCCAGCAGCTTGCCTGGTCAGCCCCAGCATTTT. Translation: CASSLPGQPQHF. The chain joins TRBV5-4 to TRBJ1-5, with D unresolved. Germline loops: CDR1 SGHNT, CDR2 YYREEE (reference sequence). The CDR3 consists of 12 residues. Trimming shortened V by 1 base and J by 6 bases, and 5 bases separated the two germline ends.

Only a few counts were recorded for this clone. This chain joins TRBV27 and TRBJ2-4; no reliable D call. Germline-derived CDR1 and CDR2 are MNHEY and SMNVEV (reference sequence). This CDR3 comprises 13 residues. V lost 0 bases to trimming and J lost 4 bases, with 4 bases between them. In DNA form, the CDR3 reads TGTGCCAGCAGTTTATCAGATAAAAACATTCAGTACTTC. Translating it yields CASSLSDKNIQYF.

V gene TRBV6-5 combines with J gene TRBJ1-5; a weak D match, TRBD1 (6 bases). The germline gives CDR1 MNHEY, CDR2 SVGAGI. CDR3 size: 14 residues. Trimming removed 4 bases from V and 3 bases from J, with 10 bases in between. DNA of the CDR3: TGTGCCAGCAGTTCGACAGGCCTCAATCAGCCCCAGCATTTT. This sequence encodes CASSSTGLNQPQHF.

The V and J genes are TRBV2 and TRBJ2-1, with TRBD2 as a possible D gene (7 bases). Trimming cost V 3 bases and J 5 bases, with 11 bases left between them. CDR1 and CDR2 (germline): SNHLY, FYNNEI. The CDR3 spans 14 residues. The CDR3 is CASSDAGADNEQFF. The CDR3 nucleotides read TGTGCCAGCAGTGACGCGGGGGCGGACAATGAGCAGTTCTTC.

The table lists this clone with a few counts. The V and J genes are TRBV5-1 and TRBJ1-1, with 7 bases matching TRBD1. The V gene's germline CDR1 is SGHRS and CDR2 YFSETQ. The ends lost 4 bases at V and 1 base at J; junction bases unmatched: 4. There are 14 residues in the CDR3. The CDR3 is CASSATGRNTEAFF. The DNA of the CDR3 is TGCGCCAGCAGCGCGACAGGGAGGAACACTGAAGCTTTCTTT.

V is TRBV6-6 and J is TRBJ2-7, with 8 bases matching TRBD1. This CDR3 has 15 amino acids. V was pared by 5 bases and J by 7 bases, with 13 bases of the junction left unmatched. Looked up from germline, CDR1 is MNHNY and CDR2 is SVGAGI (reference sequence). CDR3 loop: CASSNLEGQGLEQYF. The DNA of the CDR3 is TGTGCCAGCAGTAATCTAGAAGGACAGGGCCTAGAGCAGTACTTC.

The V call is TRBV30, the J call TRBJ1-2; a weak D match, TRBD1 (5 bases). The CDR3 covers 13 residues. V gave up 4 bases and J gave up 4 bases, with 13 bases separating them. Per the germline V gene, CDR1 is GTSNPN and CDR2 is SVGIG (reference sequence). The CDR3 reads CAWIDRDVYGYTF. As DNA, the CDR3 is TGTGCCTGGATCGACCGGGACGTCTATGGCTACACCTTC.

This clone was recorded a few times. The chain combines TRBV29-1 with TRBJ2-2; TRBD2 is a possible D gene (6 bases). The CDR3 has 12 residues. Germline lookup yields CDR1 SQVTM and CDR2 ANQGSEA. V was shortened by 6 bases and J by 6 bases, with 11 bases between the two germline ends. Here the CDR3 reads CSVRGGAGELFF. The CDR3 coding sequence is TGCAGCGTAAGAGGCGGGGCCGGGGAGCTGTTTTTT.

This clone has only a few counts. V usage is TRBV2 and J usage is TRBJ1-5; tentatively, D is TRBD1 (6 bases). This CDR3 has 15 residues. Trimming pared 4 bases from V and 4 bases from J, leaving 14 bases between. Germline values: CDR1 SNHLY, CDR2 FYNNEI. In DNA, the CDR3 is TGTGCCAGCAGTGGTGAGGGGGTTTGGAATCAGCCCCAGCATTTT. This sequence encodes CASSGEGVWNQPQHF.

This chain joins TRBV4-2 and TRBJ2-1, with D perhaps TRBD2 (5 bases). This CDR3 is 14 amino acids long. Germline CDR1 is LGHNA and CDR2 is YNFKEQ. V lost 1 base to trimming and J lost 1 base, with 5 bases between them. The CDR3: CASSQGGSYNEQFF. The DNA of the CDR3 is TGTGCCAGCAGCCAAGGAGGGTCCTACAATGAGCAGTTCTTC.

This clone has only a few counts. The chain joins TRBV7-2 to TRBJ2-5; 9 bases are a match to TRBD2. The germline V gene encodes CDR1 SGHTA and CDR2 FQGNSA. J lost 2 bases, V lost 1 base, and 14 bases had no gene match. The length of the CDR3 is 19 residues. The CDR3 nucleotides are TGTGCCAGCAGCTTAGGATTCAGGTCCCTTAGCGGGAGTCAAGAGACCCAGTACTTC. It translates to CASSLGFRSLSGSQETQYF.

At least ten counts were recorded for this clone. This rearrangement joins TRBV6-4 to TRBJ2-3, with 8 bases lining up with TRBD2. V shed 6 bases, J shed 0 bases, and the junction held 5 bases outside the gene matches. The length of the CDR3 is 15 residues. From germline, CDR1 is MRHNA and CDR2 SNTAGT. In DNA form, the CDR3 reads TGTGCCAGCAGCCCCGGGGGGGCTAGCACAGATACGCAGTATTTT. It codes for CASSPGGASTDTQYF.

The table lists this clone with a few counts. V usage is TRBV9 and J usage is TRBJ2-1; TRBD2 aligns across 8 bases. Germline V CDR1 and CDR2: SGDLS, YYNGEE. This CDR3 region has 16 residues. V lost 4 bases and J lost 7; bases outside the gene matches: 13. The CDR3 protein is CASSMSGGLGVNEQFF. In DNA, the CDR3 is TGTGCCAGCAGCATGAGCGGGGGCCTGGGGGTGAATGAGCAGTTCTTC.

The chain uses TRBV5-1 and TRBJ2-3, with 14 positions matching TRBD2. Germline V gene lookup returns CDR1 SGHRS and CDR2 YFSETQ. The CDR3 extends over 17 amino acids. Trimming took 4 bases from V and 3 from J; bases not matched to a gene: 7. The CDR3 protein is CASSPRLAGGQTDTQYF. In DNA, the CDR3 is TGCGCCAGCAGCCCGCGACTAGCGGGGGGGCAGACAGATACGCAGTATTTT.

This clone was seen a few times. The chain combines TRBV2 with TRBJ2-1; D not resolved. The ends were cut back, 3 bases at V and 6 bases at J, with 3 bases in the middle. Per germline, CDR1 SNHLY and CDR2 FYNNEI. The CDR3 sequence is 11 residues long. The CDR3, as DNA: TGTGCCAGCAGTGACGTCAATGAGCAGTTCTTC. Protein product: CASSDVNEQFF. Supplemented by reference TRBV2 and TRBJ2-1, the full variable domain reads EPEVTQTPSHQVTQMGQEVILRCVPISNHLYFYWYRQILGQKVEFLVSFYNNEISEKSEIFDDQFSVERPDGSNFTLKIRSTKLEDSAMYFCASSDVNEQFFGPGTRLTVL.

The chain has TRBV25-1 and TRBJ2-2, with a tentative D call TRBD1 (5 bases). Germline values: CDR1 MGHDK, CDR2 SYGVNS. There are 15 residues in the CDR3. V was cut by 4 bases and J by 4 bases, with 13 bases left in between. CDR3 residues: CASSVPQGGTGELFF. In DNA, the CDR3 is TGTGCCAGCAGTGTTCCGCAGGGTGGCACCGGGGAGCTGTTTTTT.

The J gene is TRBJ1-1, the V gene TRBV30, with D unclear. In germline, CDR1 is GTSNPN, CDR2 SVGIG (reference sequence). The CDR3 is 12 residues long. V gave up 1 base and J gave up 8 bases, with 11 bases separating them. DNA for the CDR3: TGTGCCTGGAGTGCCGACGGCACCGAAGCTTTCTTT. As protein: CAWSADGTEAFF.